The clone carrying this T cell receptor beta chain is classed as medium-sized. Its matching antigen is unknown. The data belong to a study of circulating CD8 cells and anti-PD-1 response in melanoma. TCR libraries were prepared from approximately 15 ng of total RNA with the QIAseq Immune Repertoire TCR panel. TCRdb ran MiXCR on the reads and lists one entry per CDR3 protein. The sample lists some 2,000 distinct CDR3 sequences; around 6.3% were seen once. V was shortened by 8 bases and J by 5 bases, with 17 bases between the two germline ends. Germline loops: CDR1 LNHDA, CDR2 SQIVND (reference sequence). The CDR3 has 14 residues. Sorting of live CD3+CD8+TCRalphabeta+ cells by PD-1 and/or TIGIT gave four subsets. Study-wide points: Clonotype sharing was highest between DPOS and TIGIT subsets.

Sequences were derived from CD8+ T cells from PBMCs, sampled at baseline or after one month of anti-PD-1 therapy (not recorded which). J is TRBJ2-3 and V is TRBV19; either TRBD1 or TRBD2 may fit D (6 bases each). The TCR comes from a human donor with melanoma. Here the CDR3 DNA reads TGTGCCAGTGATAGGGGGGCGCCTGGAGATACGCAGTATTTT. Encoded protein: CASDRGAPGDTQYF.